Each of the 2 T cell receptor beta chains below was sequenced from the same sample in a study of blood T cell repertoires in COVID-19 (dated by TCRdb to 2019 to 2021). Libraries came from the immunoSEQ multiplex PCR assay. In TCRdb, the immuneACCESS table is reduced to in-frame sequences with V and J assigned. These tables do not hold every clone; where another copy was compared, an unresolved V gene accounts for under half, and the others remain unexplained. The sample table shows more than 25,000 clones, and about 94% are seen once. 3.5% to 5% of the sample is taken by the ten largest. Sequencing was performed on peripheral blood. Source of these receptors: a human donor with active COVID-19. The donor label of this sample is uncertain.

The chain combines TRBV28 with TRBJ2-5; maybe TRBD2 (6 bases). The CDR3 loop spans 15 amino acids. V gave up 4 bases and J gave up 0 bases, with 12 bases separating them. Germline CDR1 reads MDHEN; CDR2 reads SYDVKM. CDR3 in DNA: TGTGCCAGCAGTTCCCTTGCGGGAAACCAAGAGACCCAGTACTTC. It is translated as CASSSLAGNQETQYF.

The genes are TRBV20-1 and TRBJ2-7, with D tentatively TRBD2 (6 bases). CDR3 length equals 13 residues. V gave up 3 bases and J gave up 5 bases, with 14 bases separating them. The germline V gene has CDR1 DFQATT and CDR2 SNEGSKA (reference sequence). CDR3 coding DNA: TGCAGTGCTAGTTATACCTGGAGGGACGAGCAGTACTTC. It specifies CSASYTWRDEQYF.